This TCR beta chain was found in a study of T cells in Graves' hyperthyroidism and ophthalmopathy. Study-level points and caveats: For ophthalmopathy, model prediction preceded onset by a median about 6 months. Blood samples included most of the expanded thyroid clonotypes exceeding 0.001.

Researchers took RNA transcripts and amplified the TCR beta CDR3 regions from them. The HTBI primer set was used in a first-round RT-PCR of the TCR CDR3. TCRdb reprocessed the multiplex PCR reads via MiXCR and lists one record per CDR3 protein. The sample lists 90,000 to 120,000 distinct CDR3 sequences; more than 15% were seen once. This clonotype was recorded at least ten times. The antigen is not known. Each 10 ml fresh peripheral blood draw supplied the PBMCs. The TCR originated in a woman in her 50s with Graves' hyperthyroidism. Sequencing input: blood.

CDR3 DNA sequence: TGTGCCAGCAGTGAAATCTGGTCACCCCTCCACTTT. This sequence encodes CASSEIWSPLHF. The V gene is TRBV28, the J gene TRBJ1-6, with D uncertain. CDR3 length: 12 residues. Germline V gene lookup returns CDR1 MDHEN and CDR2 SYDVKM. V was trimmed by 5 bases and J by 10 bases, leaving 9 bases between them.